One and the same sample provided the 15 T cell receptor beta chains below, sequenced in a study of PD-1 blockade in classical Hodgkin lymphoma. Time point described: cycle 4 day 1 (C4D1), after less than 7 weeks of nivolumab. In every patient, relapse followed autologous stem cell transplantation, while exposure to brentuximab vedotin differed. Magnetic negative selection isolated CD8+ T cells from thawed PBMCs. Sequenced by immunoSEQ multiplex PCR; TCRdb stores in-frame clones only, minus some. The sample lists approximately 11,000 clones; 70% to 90% were seen once. The sample consisted of CD8+ T cells from blood, taken before the fourth cycle of nivolumab. Every receptor here comes from a human donor with classical Hodgkin lymphoma. The donor label of this sample is uncertain.

There are a few counts of this clone. This rearrangement joins TRBV7-9 to TRBJ2-1, with 15 positions matching TRBD2. This CDR3 has 19 amino acids. The V segment lost 0 bases and the J segment 0 bases; nucleotides outside the gene matches: 3. Germline CDR1 is SEHNR and CDR2 is FQNEAQ (reference sequence). Written as DNA, the CDR3 is TGTGCCAGCAGCTTAGCGTCGGGACTAGCGGGAGGCTCCTACAATGAGCAGTTCTTC. It translates to CASSLASGLAGGSYNEQFF. Combining the CDR3 with reference TRBV7-9 and TRBJ2-1 gives the whole variable domain DTGVSQNPRHKITKRGQNVTFRCDPISEHNRLYWYRQTLGQGPEFLTYFQNEAQLEKSRLLSDRFSAERPKGSFSTLEIQRTEQGDSAMYLCASSLASGLAGGSYNEQFFGPGTRLTVL.

V usage is TRBV4-1 and J usage is TRBJ2-1, with 11 bases identical to TRBD2. Trimming at V came to 0 bases and at J to 9 bases, leaving 13 bases not matched to a gene. CDR1 is MGHRA, CDR2 YSYEKL, per germline. CDR3 size: 18 residues. The CDR3: CASSQDATSGTAKGEQFF. The CDR3 nucleotides read TGCGCCAGCAGCCAAGATGCGACTAGCGGGACCGCTAAGGGTGAGCAGTTCTTC.

The V gene is TRBV9, the J gene TRBJ2-1; 7 bases align to TRBD1. This CDR3 spans 15 amino acids. Unmatched junction bases numbered 7, after V lost 0 bases and J lost 7 bases. The germline V gene has CDR1 SGDLS and CDR2 YYNGEE. CDR3 nucleotides: TGTGCCAGCAGCGTAGAGGGGGCCCCGGGGAATGAGCAGTTCTTC. This codes for CASSVEGAPGNEQFF.

The gene calls are TRBV4-1 and TRBJ2-3; 9 bases align to TRBD2. Germline values: CDR1 MGHRA, CDR2 YSYEKL. The ends lost 6 bases at V and 5 bases at J; junction bases unmatched: 9. CDR3 size: 15 residues. Here the CDR3 reads CASSIVAGDRDTQYF. CDR3 sequence (DNA): TGCGCCAGCAGTATCGTAGCGGGAGATAGAGATACGCAGTATTTT.

The chain combines TRBV7-9 with TRBJ2-3; possible D gene TRBD1, 6 bases. The CDR3 sequence is 15 residues long. The V end was cut by 4 bases, the J end by 2 bases, with 13 bases between. Germline CDR1 and CDR2: SEHNR and FQNEAQ (reference sequence). The CDR3 DNA sequence: TGTGCCAGCAGCTCCTCAGGGGTCAACACAGATACGCAGTATTTT. Translated: CASSSSGVNTDTQYF.

The chain combines TRBV7-9 with TRBJ2-7; the match to TRBD2 covers 16 bases. From germline, CDR1 is SEHNR and CDR2 FQNEAQ (reference sequence). The CDR3 totals 18 residues. The ends lost 1 base at V and 5 bases at J; junction bases unmatched: 8. The CDR3 here is CASSLERGLAGGLDEQYF. The CDR3 DNA sequence: TGTGCCAGCAGCTTAGAAAGGGGACTAGCGGGAGGGTTGGACGAGCAGTACTTC.

The chain recombines TRBV7-9 with TRBJ2-2; D remains unclear. V was clipped by 1 base and J by 1 base, with 7 bases between them. The CDR3 extends over 15 amino acids. Germline CDR1 reads SEHNR; CDR2 reads FQNEAQ (reference sequence). CDR3 sequence (DNA): TGTGCCAGCAGCTTAGTAGTACTGAACACCGGGGAGCTGTTTTTT. Its translation is CASSLVVLNTGELFF. Using reference TRBV7-9 and TRBJ2-2 for the parts outside the CDR3, the full variable domain is DTGVSQNPRHKITKRGQNVTFRCDPISEHNRLYWYRQTLGQGPEFLTYFQNEAQLEKSRLLSDRFSAERPKGSFSTLEIQRTEQGDSAMYLCASSLVVLNTGELFFGEGSRLTVL.

This chain uses TRBV19 with TRBJ1-5; D ambiguous. The CDR3 is 15 amino acids. Germline CDR1 reads LNHDA; CDR2 reads SQIVND (reference sequence). V lost 2 bases and J 3 bases, leaving 11 bases between the germline ends. The CDR3 DNA sequence: TGTGCCAGTAGTATATCCCCTGAAGCCAATCAGCCCCAGCATTTT. Encoded protein: CASSISPEANQPQHF.

This sequence joins TRBV4-2 and TRBJ2-7; D remains unclear. The germline V gene has CDR1 LGHNA and CDR2 YNFKEQ. V lost 0 bases to trimming and J lost 0 bases, with 9 bases between them. CDR3 length: 15 amino acids. CDR3 sequence reads: CASSQDLSSSYEQYF. Here the CDR3 DNA reads TGTGCCAGCAGCCAAGATCTCTCGAGCTCCTACGAGCAGTACTTC.

The V and J genes are TRBV4-1 and TRBJ2-1; no clear D. The CDR3 sequence is 13 residues long. The germline V gene encodes CDR1 MGHRA and CDR2 YSYEKL. V was cut by 2 bases and J by 10 bases, with 12 bases left in between. Here the CDR3 DNA reads TGCGCCAGCAGCCAACGATCCCCCCAGGAGCAGTTCTTC. Its translation is CASSQRSPQEQFF.

The chain carries TRBV5-6 and TRBJ2-7, with 8 bases matching TRBD1. The CDR3 is 13 amino acids. The J segment lost 5 bases and the V segment lost 4 bases, leaving 5 bases of the junction unmatched. Germline V gene lookup returns CDR1 SGHDT and CDR2 YYEEEE. CDR3 DNA sequence: TGTGCCAGCAGCCTGACAGGGGCAGACGAGCAGTACTTC. Translating gives CASSLTGADEQYF.

The V and J genes are TRBV5-1 and TRBJ2-7; D is tentatively TRBD1 or TRBD2 (5 bases each). Trimming left V 0 bases short and J 3 bases short, with 13 bases between. Germline V lookup: CDR1 SGHRS, CDR2 YFSETQ. The CDR3 has 15 amino acids. The CDR3 loop reads CASSLAPGTGYEQYF. DNA of the CDR3: TGCGCCAGCAGCTTGGCCCCAGGGACGGGCTACGAGCAGTACTTC.

This rearrangement joins TRBV12-5 to TRBJ2-5; 15 bases align to TRBD2. The germline V gene encodes CDR1 LGHNT and CDR2 FRNRAP. V shed 6 bases and J 5 bases; nucleotides not matched to a gene: 13. The CDR3 consists of 18 residues. The chain's CDR3 is CASGQDNGLAGGDETQYF. In nucleotides, the CDR3 is TGTGCTAGTGGACAGGATAATGGACTAGCGGGAGGGGATGAGACCCAGTACTTC. Full variable domain (outside the CDR3, taken from reference TRBV12-5 and TRBJ2-5): DARVTQTPRHKVTEMGQEVTMRCQPILGHNTVFWYRQTMMQGLELLAYFRNRAPLDDSGMPKDRFSAEMPDATLATLKIQPSEPRDSAVYFCASGQDNGLAGGDETQYFGPGTRLLVL.

This clone showed up just once. This chain connects TRBV6-5 to TRBJ2-7, with 7 bases aligning to TRBD1. The CDR3 sequence is 13 residues long. From germline, CDR1 is MNHEY and CDR2 SVGAGI. Losses at the gene ends were 4 bases for V and 5 bases for J; bases not matched to a gene: 5. This CDR3 is CASSSTGSHEQYF. CDR3 bases: TGTGCCAGCAGTTCGACAGGGTCCCACGAGCAGTACTTC.

This chain connects TRBV11-2 to TRBJ1-3; D not certain. CDR3 length: 19 amino acids. Trimming removed 5 bases at V and 0 bases at J, with 23 bases between. Germline CDR1 and CDR2: SGHAT and FQNNGV. The CDR3 DNA is TGTGCCAGCAGCCCCTCGACCGCACCACGGGGTTACTCTGGAAACACCATATATTTT. It encodes CASSPSTAPRGYSGNTIYF.